A single sample gave rise to the 31 T cell receptor beta chains below, sequenced in a study of OX40 agonist ivuxolimab in advanced cancers. Some clones are missing from TCRdb's copy, which holds only in-frame ones; the method was immunoSEQ multiplex PCR. The sample consists of tens of thousands of clones, 75% to 95% of them appearing once. This material consisted of CD4+ or CD8+ T cells sorted from blood, taken in a trial of the OX40 agonist ivuxolimab. Receptors were obtained from an adult with an advanced solid tumor such as melanoma, head and neck, liver or kidney cancer.

V gene TRBV30 combines with J gene TRBJ2-1, with D unclear. The CDR3 length is 14 residues. Germline-derived CDR1 and CDR2 are GTSNPN and SVGIG (reference sequence). The V and J ends lost 2 bases and 4 bases respectively, with 12 bases between them. The CDR3 reads CAWSSPNRYNEQFF. The CDR3 coding sequence is TGTGCCTGGAGTTCACCAAACCGTTACAATGAGCAGTTCTTC.

The rearrangement uses TRBV11-2 and TRBJ2-5; maybe TRBD2 (7 bases). V lost 0 bases, J lost 5 bases, and 19 bases lay in between. Looked up from germline, CDR1 is SGHAT and CDR2 is FQNNGV. The CDR3 runs to 17 residues. In DNA, the CDR3 is TGTGCCAGCAGCTTAGATCTGGCAGGGAGGGGGAAGGAGACCCAGTACTTC. Amino acids: CASSLDLAGRGKETQYF.

The V call is TRBV27, the J call TRBJ1-5, with D possibly TRBD1 on 6 matching bases. V shed 5 bases and J shed 7 bases, with 15 bases lying between them. Germline V gene lookup returns CDR1 MNHEY and CDR2 SMNVEV (reference sequence). CDR3 length equals 14 residues. For the CDR3, the DNA is TGTGCCAGCAGTCAGGACCAAGGGGGACAGCCCCAGCATTTT. This sequence encodes CASSQDQGGQPQHF.

This chain's CDR3 is CASCLGTGSFNQPQHF. CDR3 DNA sequence: TGTGCCAGTTGTTTAGGTACAGGGTCATTCAATCAGCCCCAGCATTTT. V and J are TRBV19 and TRBJ1-5, with TRBD1 as a possible D gene (6 bases). Germline V gives CDR1 LNHDA, CDR2 SQIVND (reference sequence). V was clipped by 8 bases and J by 3 bases, with 20 bases between them. There are 16 residues in the CDR3.

The J gene is TRBJ1-5, the V gene TRBV28, with a weak D call TRBD1 (5 bases). The V end lost 5 bases, the J end lost 6 bases, and 11 bases lay between the germline ends. Germline values: CDR1 MDHEN, CDR2 SYDVKM. The CDR3 runs to 13 residues. DNA of the CDR3: TGTGCCAGCAGTCTCCCGGGGGGTCAGCCCCAGCATTTT. Amino acids: CASSLPGGQPQHF.

The chain uses TRBV19 and TRBJ2-1; perhaps TRBD2 as D (6 bases). V shed 3 bases and J shed 4 bases, with 10 bases lying between them. This CDR3 comprises 14 residues. Per germline, CDR1 LNHDA and CDR2 SQIVND (reference sequence). The chain's CDR3 is CASSIFGTYNEQFF. CDR3 nucleotides: TGTGCCAGTAGTATCTTCGGGACTTACAATGAGCAGTTCTTC.

The genes are TRBV11-2 and TRBJ2-5; D might be TRBD1 (8 bases). CDR3 length equals 15 residues. Trimming cost V 5 bases and J 5 bases, with 18 bases left between them. From germline, CDR1 is SGHAT and CDR2 FQNNGV. The CDR3 DNA follows: TGTGCCAGCAGCCCACGACAGGGGCGGGAGGAGACCCAGTACTTC. Translated, it gives CASSPRQGREETQYF.

The chain is built from TRBV9 and TRBJ1-3, with D uncertain. The CDR3 spans 13 residues. V shed 3 bases and J shed 2 bases, with 6 bases lying between them. Germline values: CDR1 SGDLS, CDR2 YYNGEE. CDR3 coding DNA: TGTGCCAGCAGCGCCATTACTGGAAACACCATATATTTT. Translated, it gives CASSAITGNTIYF.

The chain has TRBV6-6 and TRBJ1-2; TRBD1 matches 9 bases. The CDR3 runs to 15 residues. The trim removed 0 bases at V and 5 bases at J, leaving 4 bases unmatched. Germline CDR1 reads MNHNY; CDR2 reads SVGAGI (reference sequence). The CDR3 sequence: CASSYSTGGGYGYTF. DNA for the CDR3: TGTGCCAGCAGTTACTCAACAGGGGGCGGTTATGGCTACACCTTC.

This chain uses TRBV14 with TRBJ2-1; 9 bases line up with TRBD2. The trim removed 0 bases at V and 2 bases at J, leaving 11 bases unmatched. CDR1 SGHDN and CDR2 FVKESK come from the germline V gene. This CDR3 has 19 residues. The CDR3 region is CASSQEWRTSGLAYNEQFF. The DNA of the CDR3 is TGTGCCAGCAGCCAAGAATGGCGTACTAGCGGGTTAGCCTACAATGAGCAGTTCTTC.

This clone was picked up one time. The gene calls are TRBV30 and TRBJ2-1, with TRBD2 identical over 14 bases. This CDR3 has 16 residues. Germline V gives CDR1 GTSNPN, CDR2 SVGIG (reference sequence). Unmatched junction bases numbered 6, after V lost 1 base and J lost 7 bases. Written as DNA, the CDR3 is TGTGCCTGGAGTGCGGGACTAGCGGGAGTACGGAATGAGCAGTTCTTC. This encodes CAWSAGLAGVRNEQFF.

This chain links TRBV30 with TRBJ1-2; D unresolved. Trimming pared 3 bases from V and 0 bases from J, leaving 8 bases between. This CDR3 has 13 amino acids. The germline gives CDR1 GTSNPN, CDR2 SVGIG (reference sequence). The CDR3 coding sequence is TGTGCCTGGAGGTCAACAGCTAACTATGGCTACACCTTC. Encoded protein: CAWRSTANYGYTF.

The V and J genes are TRBV10-3 and TRBJ2-2; 9 bases map to TRBD2. V lost 6 bases, J lost 7 bases, and 6 bases stayed unmatched. This CDR3 comprises 14 residues. CDR1 is ENHRY, CDR2 SYGVKD, per germline. CDR3 in DNA: TGTGCCATCAGGGGGGAGCGGGAGGTCGGGGAGCTGTTTTTT. Translated: CAIRGEREVGELFF.

In this sample, this clone turned up a few times. CDR3 sequence reads: CASSSDGLAQTQYF. The DNA for the CDR3 is TGTGCCAGCAGCTCAGATGGGCTAGCGCAGACCCAGTACTTC. This chain uses TRBV6-6 with TRBJ2-5, with a tentative D call TRBD2 (6 bases). V shed 6 bases and J shed 6 bases, with 17 bases lying between them. This CDR3 is 14 amino acids long. Germline CDR1 MNHNY, CDR2 SVGAGI (reference sequence).

J is TRBJ2-3 and V is TRBV6-1; D tentatively fits TRBD1 or TRBD2 (6 bases each). The germline V gene has CDR1 MNHNS and CDR2 SASEGT. The CDR3 spans 11 residues. Trimming pared 4 bases from V and 10 bases from J, leaving 9 bases between. CDR3 DNA sequence: TGTGCCAGCAGTGGGGGGGCTGCGCAGTATTTT. Residues: CASSGGAAQYF.

The chain combines TRBV28 with TRBJ2-5, with TRBD2 matching 14 bases. The CDR3 spans 16 residues. Trimming cost V 5 bases and J 5 bases; bases outside gene matches: 7. Germline V gene lookup returns CDR1 MDHEN and CDR2 SYDVKM. The CDR3 spells CASSPGLAGAYETQYF. The CDR3 nucleotides are TGTGCCAGCAGTCCGGGACTAGCGGGAGCTTACGAGACCCAGTACTTC.

The V gene is TRBV25-1, the J gene TRBJ1-2; D is ambiguous. The V gene's germline CDR1 is MGHDK and CDR2 SYGVNS. CDR3 size: 13 residues. V shed 1 base and J shed 8 bases, with 11 bases lying between them. Here the CDR3 reads CASSEFSDRGYTF. The DNA of the CDR3 is TGTGCCAGCAGTGAATTCTCGGATAGGGGCTACACCTTC.

A note on this clone: The junction differs from germline at one of its ends, possibly a read error. The chain recombines TRBV7-2 with TRBJ2-7; 9 bases agree with TRBD1. The CDR3 runs 17 residues. Germline loops: CDR1 SGHTA, CDR2 FQGNSA. The CDR3 spells CASSLGPWGQGSNEQYF. CDR3 coding DNA: TGTGCCAGCAGCTTAGGACCTTGGGGACAGGGCTCCAACGAGCAGTACTTC.

The chain carries TRBV5-1 and TRBJ2-1, with 14 nucleotides matching TRBD2. V lost 3 bases to trimming and J lost 2 bases; unmatched junction nucleotides: 4. The CDR3 is made up of 17 amino acids. Germline values: CDR1 SGHRS, CDR2 YFSETQ. The CDR3 sequence is CASSSGLAGVPYNEQFF. The CDR3 DNA sequence: TGCGCCAGCAGCTCGGGACTAGCGGGAGTCCCCTACAATGAGCAGTTCTTC.

The CDR3 protein is CASSEGEDRDEQFF. The DNA of the CDR3 is TGTGCCAGCAGCGAGGGGGAAGACAGGGATGAGCAGTTCTTC. The chain combines TRBV9 with TRBJ2-1, with 7 nucleotides matching TRBD1. The CDR3 loop spans 14 amino acids. V shed 3 bases and J 8 bases; nucleotides not matched to a gene: 8. From germline, CDR1 is SGDLS and CDR2 YYNGEE.

The chain is built from TRBV5-4 and TRBJ2-3; 8 bases agree with TRBD1. J lost 1 base, V lost 8 bases, and 6 bases had no gene match. Germline assignment: CDR1 SGHNT and CDR2 YYREEE (reference sequence). This CDR3 spans 14 amino acids. DNA of the CDR3: TGTGCCAGTAGGACAGGGCCGGGCACAGATACGCAGTATTTT. Its translation is CASRTGPGTDTQYF.

This chain uses TRBV18 with TRBJ2-3; D might be TRBD1 or TRBD2, each matching 5 bases. V was shortened by 4 bases and J by 4 bases, with 18 bases between the two germline ends. Germline CDR1 KGHSH, CDR2 LQKENI. The CDR3 runs 16 residues. The CDR3 loop reads CASSHVGTAGADTQYF. As DNA, the CDR3 is TGTGCCAGCTCACACGTCGGGACCGCGGGCGCAGATACGCAGTATTTT.

CDR3 DNA sequence: TGCAGCGTGTCAGATACGCAGTATTTT. This encodes CSVSDTQYF. V usage is TRBV29-1 and J usage is TRBJ2-3; D is unresolved. This CDR3 has 9 amino acids. Germline V gene sequence: CDR1 SQVTM, CDR2 ANQGSEA. Trimming pared 6 bases from V and 4 bases from J, leaving 2 bases between.

The chain couples TRBV4-2 to TRBJ2-5, with TRBD2 identical over 12 bases. The CDR3 extends over 20 amino acids. Germline loops: CDR1 LGHNA, CDR2 YNFKEQ. Unmatched junction bases numbered 13, after V lost 0 bases and J lost 2 bases. As DNA, the CDR3 is TGTGCCAGCAGCCAAGAGCCGCTCCGCCCGACTAGCGGGAGACAAGAGACCCAGTACTTC. This codes for CASSQEPLRPTSGRQETQYF.

The V and J genes are TRBV5-1 and TRBJ2-1, with 8 nucleotides matching TRBD2. Germline V gene data show CDR1 as SGHRS and CDR2 as YFSETQ. The CDR3 runs to 15 residues. The V segment lost 0 bases and the J segment 2 bases; nucleotides outside the gene matches: 1. DNA for the CDR3: TGCGCCAGCAGCTTGGATAGCGGGACCTACAATGAGCAGTTCTTC. Amino acids: CASSLDSGTYNEQFF.

CDR3 in DNA: TGTGCCAGTAGCGGACAGGGCGATGGCTACACCTTC. Amino acid sequence: CASSGQGDGYTF. The V gene is TRBV19, the J gene TRBJ1-2; 8 nucleotides line up with TRBD1. The CDR3 totals 12 residues. V shed 6 bases and J 6 bases; nucleotides not matched to a gene: 3. The germline gives CDR1 LNHDA, CDR2 SQIVND (reference sequence).

The V gene is TRBV11-2, the J gene TRBJ2-7; a weak D match, TRBD1 (6 bases). Germline loops: CDR1 SGHAT, CDR2 FQNNGV. The CDR3 totals 14 residues. The V end lost 5 bases, the J end lost 5 bases, and 16 bases lay between the germline ends. Here the CDR3 DNA reads TGTGCCAGCAGCCGCAACAGGGATCGGGACGAGCAGTACTTC. Protein sequence: CASSRNRDRDEQYF. Full variable domain (rest looked up from reference TRBV11-2 and TRBJ2-7): EAGVAQSPRYKIIEKRQSVAFWCNPISGHATLYWYQQILGQGPKLLIQFQNNGVVDDSQLPKDRFSAERLKGVDSTLKIQPAKLEDSAVYLCASSRNRDRDEQYFGPGTRLTVT.

The J gene is TRBJ2-5, the V gene TRBV19; 12 bases fit TRBD1. This CDR3 is built from 16 residues. The trim removed 4 bases at V and 5 bases at J, leaving 8 bases unmatched. Germline CDR1 reads LNHDA; CDR2 reads SQIVND (reference sequence). CDR3 region: CASSTSGTGGLETQYF. CDR3 nucleotide sequence: TGTGCCAGTAGTACCTCCGGGACAGGGGGCTTGGAGACCCAGTACTTC.

The genes are TRBV5-1 and TRBJ2-1; no clear D. V lost 4 bases, J lost 7 bases, and 18 bases lay in between. The length of the CDR3 is 15 residues. Germline CDR1 and CDR2: SGHRS and YFSETQ. The CDR3 DNA sequence: TGCGCCAGCAGCCTGCGCCCAGGCGTAGGGAATGAGCAGTTCTTC. Translating gives CASSLRPGVGNEQFF.

This chain connects TRBV28 to TRBJ1-2; D ambiguous. The ends were cut back, 5 bases at V and 8 bases at J, with 18 bases in the middle. The CDR3 is made up of 14 amino acids. The germline gives CDR1 MDHEN, CDR2 SYDVKM. Here the CDR3 DNA reads TGTGCCAGCAGTCCTCCAGGAGGCAGGCAAGGCTACACCTTC. Protein sequence: CASSPPGGRQGYTF.

The chain combines TRBV5-4 with TRBJ2-7; 13 bases agree with TRBD2. Germline trimming cut 3 bases from V and 3 bases from J; bases unmatched to any gene: 3. The germline V gene encodes CDR1 SGHNT and CDR2 YYREEE (reference sequence). The CDR3 length is 15 residues. For the CDR3, the DNA is TGTGCCAGCAGCTCGGGACTAGCGGGACTCTACGAGCAGTACTTC. It codes for CASSSGLAGLYEQYF.